Described below is a single TCR beta chain sequence and its context. The antigen remains undetermined. This table comes from immunoSEQ multiplex PCR, and its TCRdb copy is limited to in-frame clones, with some not included. Of about 27,000 clones listed, around 75% are singletons. This sample is part of a study of vaccination effects on CD4 cells after COVID-19. Study summary: Participants received two doses of either the BNT162b2 or mRNA-1273 vaccine.

V lost 7 bases, J lost 4 bases, and 8 bases stayed unmatched. The CDR3 loop spans 13 amino acids. The germline V gene encodes CDR1 GTSNPN and CDR2 SVGIG (reference sequence). Pools of viral peptides were used by the ViraFEST assay to expand antigen-specific CD4+ T cells ahead of sequencing. When less than 12 days of culture had elapsed, CD4+ T cells were isolated. Vaccine recipients lacked prior SARS-CoV-2 infection and had negative nucleocapsid antibodies. This clonotype originated in a human donor who received a COVID-19 vaccine. The sequencing here drew on CD4+ T cells from PBMCs cultured with HCoV-NL63 spike peptides, taken before COVID-19 vaccination. The chain is built from TRBV30 and TRBJ2-3, with 7 nucleotides matching TRBD2. The CDR3 DNA follows: TGTGCCTCCCGTCTCGCGGGAGCAGATACGCAGTATTTT. Protein product: CASRLAGADTQYF. Full variable domain (outside the CDR3, taken from reference TRBV30 and TRBJ2-3): SQTIHQWPATLVQPVGSPLSLECTVEGTSNPNLYWYRQAAGRGLQLLFYSVGIGQISSEVPQNLSASRPQDRQFILSSKKLLLSDSGFYLCASRLAGADTQYFGPGTRLTVL.